This T cell receptor beta chain was identified in a study of CXCR3-negative and CXCR3-positive naive CD8 T cells. Study-level information: Roughly 1.5 +/- 0.3 million TRB reads came from each library, giving about 135 million in total. Study conclusions and caveats: Both of the naive subsets showed about the same high diversity, but memory CD8+ cells had much less.

Each TRB cDNA library was prepared by 5' RACE (with UMI labels). TCRdb re-analyzed the 5' RACE reads; it lists each CDR3 protein once, without DNA. The table counts tens of thousands of distinct CDR3 sequences; more than 1.5% lies in the top ten. With respect to this clonotype: The antigen is not known.

Definition of naive CD8+ T cells rested on a CD45RO-CCR7+CD27+CD95- profile. CDR1 is SGHVS and CDR2 is FNYEAQ in the germline V gene. The CDR3 contains 16 residues. The chain carries TRBV7-6 and TRBJ2-3; TCRdb selects TRBD1, and the lack of DNA leaves this call unchecked. The sequence was obtained from a human donor in good health. Some clones in this sample may be carry-over from other donors' samples. The specimen was naive CXCR3- CD8+ T cells from blood. Indicated subset: CD45RO-CCR7+CD27+CD95- naive CD8+ T cells lacking CXCR3 (TNR3-). CDR3 protein: CASSLEVQGTTDTQYF.